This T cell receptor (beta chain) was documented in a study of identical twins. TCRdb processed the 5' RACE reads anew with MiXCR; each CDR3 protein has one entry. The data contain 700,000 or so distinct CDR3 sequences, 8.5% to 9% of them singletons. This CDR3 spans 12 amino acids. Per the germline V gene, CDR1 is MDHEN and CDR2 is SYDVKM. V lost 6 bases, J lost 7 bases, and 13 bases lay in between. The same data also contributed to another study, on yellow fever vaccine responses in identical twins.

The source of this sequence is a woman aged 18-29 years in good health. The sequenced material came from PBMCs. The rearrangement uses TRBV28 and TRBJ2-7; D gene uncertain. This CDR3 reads CASSLSVNEQYF. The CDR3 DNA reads TGTGCCAGCAGCCTAAGCGTGAATGAGCAGTACTTC. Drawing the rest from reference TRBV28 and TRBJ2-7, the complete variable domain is DVKVTQSSRYLVKRTGEKVFLECVQDMDHENMFWYRQDPGLGLRLIYFSYDVKMKEKGDIPEGYSVSREKKERFSLILESASTNQTSMYLCASSLSVNEQYFGPGTRLTVT.